A selection of T cell receptor beta chains follows, all from one sample in a study of blood T cell repertoires in COVID-19. The method was immunoSEQ multiplex PCR; TCRdb's version includes in-frame clones alone and lacks a portion of them. In the table there are under 300,000 clones, 89% of which are singletons. Material for sequencing was peripheral blood. The source of these receptors is a woman between 35 and 50 years old who had recovered from COVID-19. The CDR3 runs from the conserved cysteine through the conserved F or W. The D gene is left open where the match is weak. Clone size is given for some rows only: seen once, a few or many times, or a class if the clone is expanded.

d_gene,v_gene,abundance,j_gene,CDR3aa,CDR3nt
TRBD1,TRBV5-1,-,TRBJ2-2,CASRSPGTGVAGELFF,TGCGCCAGCAGGTCACCAGGGACAGGGGTCGCCGGGGAGCTGTTTTTT
-,TRBV19,once,TRBJ2-1,CASSIQTYNEQFF,TGTGCCAGTAGTATTCAGACCTACAATGAGCAGTTCTTC
-,TRBV5-4,-,TRBJ2-3,CASSQTGPNTDTQYF,TGTGCCAGCAGCCAAACAGGGCCAAACACAGATACGCAGTATTTT
TRBD1,TRBV6-5,-,TRBJ2-7,CASSWETGLYEQYF,TGTGCCAGCAGTTGGGAGACAGGGCTCTACGAGCAGTACTTC
-,TRBV2,many,TRBJ1-4,CASSGQENEKLFF,TGTGCCAGCAGTGGACAAGAGAATGAAAAACTGTTTTTT
-,TRBV6-5,-,TRBJ1-1,CASSYGGWEAFF,TGTGCCAGCAGTTATGGCGGTTGGGAAGCTTTCTTT
TRBD2,TRBV20-1,-,TRBJ2-2,CSASFLREGNTGELFF,TGCAGTGCTAGTTTCCTGCGGGAGGGAAACACCGGGGAGCTGTTTTTT
TRBD1,TRBV29-1,-,TRBJ2-5,CSVDMTGRETQYF,TGCAGCGTCGATATGACAGGGCGAGAGACCCAGTACTTC
TRBD2,TRBV27,-,TRBJ2-4,CASSEDAGGSAKNIQYF,TGTGCCAGCAGTGAGGATGCGGGGGGTTCGGCCAAAAACATTCAGTACTTC
-,TRBV28,-,TRBJ1-1,CASSLTYRVNTEAFF,TGTGCCAGCAGTTTGACTTACAGGGTGAACACTGAAGCTTTCTTT
-,TRBV5-4,-,TRBJ1-1,CASSLSQGHTEAFF,TGTGCCAGCAGCTTGAGCCAGGGCCACACTGAAGCTTTCTTT
TRBD1,TRBV3-1/TRBV3-2,-,TRBJ2-7,CASSQEGTGGEQYF,TGTGCCAGCAGCCAAGAGGGGACAGGGGGCGAGCAGTACTTC
-,TRBV5-6,-,TRBJ1-2,CASSPMPTHYGYTF,TGTGCCAGCAGCCCTATGCCAACCCACTATGGCTACACCTTC
TRBD1,TRBV5-1,-,TRBJ2-7,CASSEDRGWKQYF,TGCGCCAGCAGCGAGGACAGGGGATGGAAGCAGTACTTC
TRBD2,TRBV7-9,once,TRBJ2-3,CASSSSAGDGTDTQYF,TGTGCCAGCAGTTCATCAGCGGGAGATGGCACAGATACGCAGTATTTT
-,TRBV4-2,-,TRBJ2-7,CASSQEGGTELVPEQYF,TGTGCCAGCAGCCAAGAGGGCGGGACAGAGCTCGTCCCCGAGCAGTACTTC
TRBD1,TRBV18,-,TRBJ1-5,CASSPAGTGVNQPQHF,TGTGCCAGCTCACCAGCCGGGACAGGAGTCAATCAGCCCCAGCATTTT
-,TRBV3-1/TRBV3-2,-,TRBJ2-7,CASSRGLAHYEQYF,TGTGCCAGCAGCCGGGGACTCGCTCACTACGAGCAGTACTTC
-,TRBV28,-,TRBJ2-7,CASSPGTPTFYEQYF,TGTGCCAGCAGTCCCGGGACACCAACCTTCTACGAGCAGTACTTC
-,TRBV18,-,TRBJ1-1,CASSPPQTLVNTEAFF,TGTGCCAGCTCACCCCCTCAGACACTTGTAAACACTGAAGCTTTCTTT
-,TRBV11-2,-,TRBJ2-3,CASSLDSEAPTSTDTQYF,TGTGCCAGCAGCTTAGATTCGGAGGCCCCGACTAGCACAGATACGCAGTATTTT
-,TRBV4-3,-,TRBJ2-5,CASSQGQLETQYF,TGCGCCAGCAGCCAAGGACAGTTAGAGACCCAGTACTTC
-,TRBV7-9,once,TRBJ2-7,CASSSLQGGEQYF,TGTGCCAGCAGCTCCTTACAGGGTGGCGAGCAGTACTTC
TRBD1,TRBV3-1/TRBV3-2,few,TRBJ2-5,CASSARGGQGSETQYF,TGTGCCAGCAGCGCAAGAGGGGGACAGGGGTCAGAGACCCAGTACTTC
TRBD1,TRBV6-5,-,TRBJ2-1,CASSTGQVTYNEQFF,TGTGCCAGCAGTACGGGACAGGTCACCTACAATGAGCAGTTCTTC
TRBD2,TRBV19,-,TRBJ2-1,CASSTRGVRAYNEQFF,TGTGCCAGTAGTACCCGGGGGGTGAGGGCCTACAATGAGCAGTTCTTC
TRBD1,TRBV6-6,few,TRBJ1-6,CASSRKPDRVSNSPLHF,TGTGCCAGCAGCCGAAAGCCGGACAGGGTGTCTAATTCACCCCTCCACTTT
-,TRBV2,-,TRBJ1-4,CASRVGELNEKLFF,TGTGCCAGCAGAGTAGGGGAACTTAATGAAAAACTGTTTTTT